This TCR beta chain was documented in a study of blood T cells in healthy people across ages. Study overall: Per every two T cells, about one barcoded beta molecule was captured by template switching.

A second PCR, run for roughly 7 to 11 cycles, used a sample-barcoded 5' primer plus a J-beta primer mix. Via MiXCR, TCRdb re-called the 5' RACE reads, giving one row per CDR3 protein. The table has approximately 850,000 distinct CDR3 sequences, roughly 64% seen once. In regard to this clonotype: Its antigen is as yet unknown.

Study-level findings and limits: The percentage of naive T cells correlated strongly with TCR beta diversity. Among T cells, TCR beta diversity per million cells dropped roughly linearly as age rose.

The germline V gene encodes CDR1 SGHRS and CDR2 YFSETQ. Trimming shortened V by 4 bases and J by 0 bases, and 11 bases separated the two germline ends. The CDR3 extends over 16 amino acids. Sequencing was performed on blood. The receptor was derived from a man younger than 45 in good health. The V gene is TRBV5-1, the J gene TRBJ2-6; no firm D call. DNA for the CDR3: TGCGCCAGCAGCCCTTTGGGGTACTCTGGGGCCAACGTCCTGACTTTC. Translation: CASSPLGYSGANVLTF.